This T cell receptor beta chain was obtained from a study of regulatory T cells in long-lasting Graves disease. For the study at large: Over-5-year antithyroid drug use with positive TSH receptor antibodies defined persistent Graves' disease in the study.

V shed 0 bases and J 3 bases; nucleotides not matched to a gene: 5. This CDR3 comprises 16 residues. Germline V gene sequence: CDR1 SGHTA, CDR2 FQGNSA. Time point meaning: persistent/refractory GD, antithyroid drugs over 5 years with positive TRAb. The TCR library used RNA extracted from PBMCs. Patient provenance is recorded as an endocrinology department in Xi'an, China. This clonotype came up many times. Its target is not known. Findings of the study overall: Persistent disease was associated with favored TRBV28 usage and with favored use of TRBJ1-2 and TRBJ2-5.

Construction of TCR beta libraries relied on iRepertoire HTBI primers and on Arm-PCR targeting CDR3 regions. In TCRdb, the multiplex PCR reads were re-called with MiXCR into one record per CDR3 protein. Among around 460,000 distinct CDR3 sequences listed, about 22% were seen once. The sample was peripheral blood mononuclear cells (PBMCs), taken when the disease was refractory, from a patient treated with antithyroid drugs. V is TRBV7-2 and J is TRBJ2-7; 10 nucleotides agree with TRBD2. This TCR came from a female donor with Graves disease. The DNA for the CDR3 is TGTGCCAGCAGCTTAGCTACTAGCGGGATTGTCTACGAGCAGTACTTC. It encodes CASSLATSGIVYEQYF.